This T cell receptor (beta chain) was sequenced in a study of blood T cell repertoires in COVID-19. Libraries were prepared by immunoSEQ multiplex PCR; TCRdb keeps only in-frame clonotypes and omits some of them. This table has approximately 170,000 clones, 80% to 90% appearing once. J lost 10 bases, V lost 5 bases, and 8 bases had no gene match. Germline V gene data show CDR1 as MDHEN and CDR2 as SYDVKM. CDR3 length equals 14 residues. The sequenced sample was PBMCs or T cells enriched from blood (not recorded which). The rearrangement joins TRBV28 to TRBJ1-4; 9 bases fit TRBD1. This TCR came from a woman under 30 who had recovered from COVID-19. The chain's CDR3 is CASSVQGAGGKLFF. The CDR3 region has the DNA TGTGCCAGCAGTGTACAGGGGGCGGGTGGAAAACTGTTTTTT.